This T cell receptor (beta chain) was recorded in a study of identical twins. This clonotype has a handful of counts. This CDR3 region has 14 residues. Trimming cost V 2 bases and J 7 bases, with 14 bases left between them. Germline CDR1 MNHNS, CDR2 SASEGT. TCRdb used MiXCR to reprocess the 5' RACE reads, holding one entry per CDR3 protein. The data show some 600,000 distinct CDR3 sequences, less than 9% seen once. This same sample was also part of a study on yellow fever vaccine responses in identical twins.

This receptor was obtained from a woman younger than 30 in good health. The chain has TRBV6-1 and TRBJ1-1; D not resolved. Sequenced sample: PBMCs. In DNA form, the CDR3 reads TGTGCCAGCAGTGAATTCGGCCTCGACAATGAAGCTTTCTTT. Amino acids: CASSEFGLDNEAFF.